This TCR beta chain was recovered during a study of human T cells and chemical hapten exposure. Study-level information: On about 2 cm by about 2 cm of upper inner arm skin, sensitization was performed with 2% DPC.

The CDR3 loop spans 13 amino acids. From germline, CDR1 is SGHTA and CDR2 FQGNSA. The trim removed 4 bases at V and 5 bases at J, leaving 2 bases unmatched. Whole-study results and caveats: Expanded TCRs grouped into significantly more large CDR3 similarity clusters than controls produced.

This clonotype was detected only a few times. Its antigen remains unidentified. What the library attached to individual cDNA molecules were unique molecular identifiers. One entry per CDR3 protein results from TCRdb running MiXCR on the RACE reads. The sample carries 100,000 to 150,000 distinct CDR3 sequences, approximately 11% recorded once. The time point here: patch test 3, about 24 weeks after DPC sensitization. Sample treatment: therapeutic diphenylcyclopropenone sensitization with weekly scalp DPC. Staff drew blood before applying each patch test. The J gene is TRBJ1-5, the V gene TRBV7-2; TRBD1 agrees at 7 bases. This receptor was taken from a woman between 45 and 60 years old with alopecia areata. Some clones in this sample may be carry-over from other donors' samples. The sample here was whole blood, taken in connection with sensitization to the hapten diphenylcyclopropenone (DPC). Here the CDR3 DNA reads TGTGCCAGCAGCTCTCAGGGGGATCAGCCCCAGCATTTT. It codes for CASSSQGDQPQHF.